This note documents a single TCR beta chain sequence. The target antigen is unknown. Isolated RNA was reverse transcribed in full, so expressed TCRB transcripts were sequenced. Some clones are missing from TCRdb's copy, which holds only in-frame ones; the method was immunoSEQ multiplex PCR. The table shows around 500,000 clones, with around 10% occurring only once. This record comes from a study of beta chain features in type 1 diabetes. About the research overall: Across all samples, over 85 million sorted cells were examined. Study outcomes and limitations: Insertions at VDJ junctions were less frequent in type 1 diabetes patients. These patients also deleted more nucleotides at the same junctions.

Trimming took 0 bases from V and 1 from J, leaving 12 bases between them. This CDR3 comprises 15 residues. Germline V gene lookup returns CDR1 GTSNPN and CDR2 SVGIG (reference sequence). The sample comprised naive CD4+ T cells from blood. The genes are TRBV30 and TRBJ1-1, with D uncertain. This TCR was sampled from a woman younger than 35 in good health. This chain's CDR3 is CAWSVPSTWNTEAFF. The CDR3 DNA is TGTGCCTGGAGTGTACCTTCAACTTGGAACACTGAAGCTTTCTTT.